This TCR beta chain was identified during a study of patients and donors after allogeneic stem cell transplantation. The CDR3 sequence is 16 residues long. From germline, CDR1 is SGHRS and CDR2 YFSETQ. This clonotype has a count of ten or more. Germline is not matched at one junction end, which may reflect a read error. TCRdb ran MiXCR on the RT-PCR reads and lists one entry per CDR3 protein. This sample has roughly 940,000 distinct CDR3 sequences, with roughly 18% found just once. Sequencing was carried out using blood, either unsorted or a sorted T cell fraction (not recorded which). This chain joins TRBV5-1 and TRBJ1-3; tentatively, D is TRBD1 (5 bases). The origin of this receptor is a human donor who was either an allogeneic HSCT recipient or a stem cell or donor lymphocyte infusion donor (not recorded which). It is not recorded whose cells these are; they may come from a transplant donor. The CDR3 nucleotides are TGTGCCAGCAGCCTCGGGACTGGGAGCTCTGGAAACACCATATATTTT. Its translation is CASSLGTGSSGNTIYF. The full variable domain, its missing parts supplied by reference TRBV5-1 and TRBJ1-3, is KAGVTQTPRYLIKTRGQQVTLSCSPISGHRSVSWYQQTPGQGLQFLFEYFSETQRNKGNFPGRFSGRQFSNSRSEMNVSTLELGDSALYLCASSLGTGSSGNTIYFGEGSWLTVV.